The T cell receptor (beta chain) under discussion was sequenced for a study of T cell clonotyping in hematopoietic cell transplantation. Time point of the sample: recipient sample about 28 days before transplant, after cytoreduction. Assay: immunoSEQ multiplex PCR; the TCRdb copy retains only in-frame clones and omits some. The sample holds about 29,000 clones, roughly 80% seen once. V was pared by 1 base and J by 5 bases, with 2 bases between. Germline V CDR1 and CDR2: SGHDN, FVKESK. CDR3 length: 11 amino acids. The material sequenced was peripheral blood mononuclear cells, taken before stem cell transplant. V usage is TRBV14 and J usage is TRBJ1-2; D ambiguous. This clonotype was obtained from a woman in her 30s with chronic myeloid leukemia. Some clones in this sample may be carry-over from other donors' samples. This CDR3 is CASSQGYGYTF. The CDR3 bases are TGTGCCAGCAGCCAAGGGTATGGCTACACCTTC.